The rows below give T cell receptor beta chains drawn from one sample of a study of human T cells and chemical hapten exposure. MiXCR, applied by TCRdb to the RACE reads, yields one record per CDR3 protein. Of roughly 53,000 distinct CDR3 sequences listed, approximately 9.9% were seen once; the top ten hold roughly 15%. The source material was whole blood, sampled in connection with sensitization to the hapten diphenylcyclopropenone (DPC). These receptor sequences come from a woman aged 35 to 49 with alopecia areata. Some clones in this sample may be carry-over from other donors' samples. The CDR3 runs from the conserved cysteine through the conserved F or W. A D gene is named only where the DNA matches it firmly. Clone sizes are given selectively: once, few, many, or a class where the clone is expanded.

size | D | J | V | DNA | CDR3
NA | TRBD1 | TRBJ1-5 | TRBV7-9 | TGTGCCAGCAGCACGGGACAGGGTGGCAATCAGCCCCAGCATTTT | CASSTGQGGNQPQHF
many | NA | TRBJ1-6 | TRBV19 | TGTGCCAGTAGTATCGGAGGTCTCTCCTATAATTCACCCCTCCACTTT | CASSIGGLSYNSPLHF
many | NA | TRBJ1-3 | TRBV20-1 | TGCAGTGCTAGAGACGGTGGGAGCTCTGGAAACACCATATATTTT | CSARDGGSSGNTIYF
NA | NA | TRBJ2-5 | TRBV5-1 | TGCGCCAGCAGCTTGGCGGGCACCGGGGGGTACTTC | CASSLAGTGGYF
many | TRBD1 | TRBJ2-1 | TRBV24-1 | TGTGCCACCAGTGATTCGGGACAGCTCGGGCATGAGCAGTTCTTC | CATSDSGQLGHEQFF
NA | TRBD1 | TRBJ2-7 | TRBV18 | TGTGCCAGCTCACTCCGACAGGGCCACGAGCAGTACTTC | CASSLRQGHEQYF
NA | NA | TRBJ1-1 | TRBV7-9 | TGTGCCAGCAGTCGGTACCTTGGGACTGAAGCTTTCTTT | CASSRYLGTEAFF
many | TRBD2 | TRBJ2-3 | TRBV6-4 | TGTGCCAGCAGTGCTAGCGGGGGCACAGATACGCAGTATTTT | CASSASGGTDTQYF
NA | NA | TRBJ2-7 | TRBV6-6 | TGTGCCAGCAGTTACTCGGGGGGACAGACCTACGAGCAGTACTTC | CASSYSGGQTYEQYF
NA | NA | TRBJ2-3 | TRBV2 | TGTGCCAGTTGGGACAGCACAGATACGCAGTATTTT | CASWDSTDTQYF
many | TRBD1 | TRBJ1-1 | TRBV7-9 | TGTGCCAGCAGCTTCGACAGGGCTGGTGGGGCTTTCTTT | CASSFDRAGGAFF